These 5 T cell receptor beta chains were all obtained from the same sample, sequenced in a study of blood T cell repertoires in COVID-19. This table comes from immunoSEQ multiplex PCR, and its TCRdb copy is limited to in-frame clones, with some not included. The table records 50,000 to 70,000 clones, around 81% of them present only once. Material for sequencing was peripheral blood. The origin of the receptors is a man older than 75 with COVID-19, enrolled during active disease.

V and J are TRBV2 and TRBJ2-7; TRBD2 might be the D (7 bases). Germline V gives CDR1 SNHLY, CDR2 FYNNEI. CDR3 size: 18 residues. V lost 1 base and J lost 7, with 26 bases in between. The CDR3 loop reads CASSEEAGALGSLREQYF. As DNA, the CDR3 is TGTGCCAGCAGTGAAGAGGCGGGGGCGCTTGGAAGTTTGAGAGAGCAGTACTTC.

This clone was seen just once. This CDR3 is CASSLTGGQGINEQFF. DNA of the CDR3: TGTGCCAGCAGTTTAACGGGGGGACAGGGGATAAATGAGCAGTTCTTC. The chain couples TRBV28 to TRBJ2-1; TRBD1 agrees at 10 bases. The CDR3 has 16 amino acids. Germline CDR1 and CDR2: MDHEN and SYDVKM. V shed 2 bases, J shed 7 bases, and the junction held 8 bases outside the gene matches.

This rearrangement joins TRBV5-1 to TRBJ2-1; TRBD2 matches 10 bases. V was clipped by 4 bases and J by 5 bases; unmatched bases: 12. CDR1 SGHRS and CDR2 YFSETQ come from the germline V gene. CDR3 length equals 17 residues. The CDR3 sequence is CASSRRVAGGGDNEQFF. As DNA, the CDR3 is TGCGCCAGCAGCCGGAGGGTAGCGGGGGGAGGGGACAATGAGCAGTTCTTC.

The V call is TRBV28, the J call TRBJ1-1; 8 nucleotides match TRBD1. The CDR3 contains 13 residues. Germline loops: CDR1 MDHEN, CDR2 SYDVKM. J was trimmed by 10 bases and V by 5 bases; bases with no gene match: 9. Here the CDR3 reads CASSLQGGRGAFF. The CDR3 DNA is TGTGCCAGCAGTCTACAGGGGGGTCGTGGAGCTTTCTTT.

The CDR3 DNA reads as TGCGCCAGCTTCCGGGACTCCAGGAGCTCCTACAATGAGCAGTTCTTC. Translation: CASFRDSRSSYNEQFF. The chain links TRBV10-2 to TRBJ2-1, with D perhaps matching TRBD2 (6 bases). V was cut by 8 bases and J by 0 bases, with 17 bases left in between. Germline V gene lookup returns CDR1 WSHSY and CDR2 SAAADI. This CDR3 contains 16 residues.